This section outlines one T cell receptor beta chain sequence together with its context. These data are taken from a study of T cells in Graves' hyperthyroidism and ophthalmopathy. RNA transcripts provided the source from which TCR beta CDR3 regions were amplified. The TCR CDR3 first-round RT-PCR relied on the HTBI primer set. Each CDR3 protein is one row after TCRdb ran MiXCR on the multiplex PCR reads. The profile shows about 37,000 distinct CDR3 sequences, 52% of them singletons. The CDR3 has 11 amino acids. Trimming took 3 bases from V and 10 from J, leaving 10 bases between them. The germline V gene has CDR1 DFQATT and CDR2 SNEGSKA (reference sequence).

The sequencing sample was made of blood. The TCR sequence derives from a man aged 35 to 55 with Graves' ophthalmopathy. The chain has TRBV20-1 and TRBJ1-5; D gene uncertain. CDR3 loop: CSASLRAPQHF. The DNA of the CDR3 is TGCAGTGCTAGCCTAAGGGCACCCCAGCATTTT.